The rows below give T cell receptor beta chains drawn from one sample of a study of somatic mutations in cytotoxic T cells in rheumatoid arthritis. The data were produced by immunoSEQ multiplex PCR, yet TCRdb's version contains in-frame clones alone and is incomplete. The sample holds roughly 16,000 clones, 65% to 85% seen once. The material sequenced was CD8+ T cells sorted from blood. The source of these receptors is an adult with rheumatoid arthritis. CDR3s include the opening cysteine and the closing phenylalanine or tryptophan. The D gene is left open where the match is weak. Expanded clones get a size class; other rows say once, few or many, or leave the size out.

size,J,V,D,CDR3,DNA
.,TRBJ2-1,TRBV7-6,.,CASSPPSANYNEQFF,TGTGCCAGCAGCCCCCCTAGCGCCAACTACAATGAGCAGTTCTTC
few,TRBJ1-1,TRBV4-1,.,CASSPGTFEAFF,TGCGCCAGCAGCCCGGGGACATTTGAAGCTTTCTTT
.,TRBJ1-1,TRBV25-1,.,CASRGQEAFF,TGTGCCAGCAGGGGTCAAGAAGCTTTCTTT
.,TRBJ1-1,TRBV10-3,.,CAISQGMNTEAFF,TGTGCCATCAGCCAGGGGATGAACACTGAAGCTTTCTTT
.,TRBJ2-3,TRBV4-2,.,CASSHESGTDTQYF,TGTGCCAGCAGCCATGAGAGTGGCACAGATACGCAGTATTTT
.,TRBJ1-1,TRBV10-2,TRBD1,CASSDSRDRGYTEAFF,TGCGCCAGCAGTGACTCCCGGGACAGGGGATACACTGAAGCTTTCTTT
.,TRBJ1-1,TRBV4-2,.,CASSHGGAEAFF,TGTGCCAGCAGCCACGGAGGGGCTGAAGCTTTCTTT
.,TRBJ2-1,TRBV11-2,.,CASSLAAGTLNEQFF,TGTGCCAGCAGCTTAGCTGCGGGGACTCTCAATGAGCAGTTCTTC
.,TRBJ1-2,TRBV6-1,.,CASSEPSPQPRHGYTF,TGTGCCAGCAGTGAACCTTCTCCGCAGCCACGCCATGGCTACACCTTC
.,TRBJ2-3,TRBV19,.,CASKRTSTDTQYF,TGTGCCAGTAAGCGGACCAGCACAGATACGCAGTATTTT
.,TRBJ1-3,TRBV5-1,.,CASTYGNTIYF,TGCGCCAGCACGTATGGAAACACCATATATTTT
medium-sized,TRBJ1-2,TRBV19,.,CASKGHGYTF,TGTGCCAGTAAAGGGCATGGCTACACCTTC
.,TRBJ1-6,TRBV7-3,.,CASSSNGNYNSPLHF,TGTGCCAGCAGCTCAAACGGGAACTATAATTCACCCCTCCACTTT
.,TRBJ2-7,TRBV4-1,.,CASSPIRKTGNYEQYF,TGCGCCAGCAGCCCCATCCGGAAGACAGGAAACTACGAGCAGTACTTC
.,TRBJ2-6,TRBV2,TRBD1,CASRGDRRAGANVLTF,TGTGCCAGCAGGGGGGACAGGAGAGCTGGGGCCAACGTCCTGACTTTC
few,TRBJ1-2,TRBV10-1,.,CASSRDIQGGYTF,TGCGCCAGCAGCAGGGACATCCAAGGAGGCTACACCTTC
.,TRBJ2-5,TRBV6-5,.,CASSSWTRGETQYF,TGTGCCAGCAGTTCTTGGACTAGGGGGGAGACCCAGTACTTC